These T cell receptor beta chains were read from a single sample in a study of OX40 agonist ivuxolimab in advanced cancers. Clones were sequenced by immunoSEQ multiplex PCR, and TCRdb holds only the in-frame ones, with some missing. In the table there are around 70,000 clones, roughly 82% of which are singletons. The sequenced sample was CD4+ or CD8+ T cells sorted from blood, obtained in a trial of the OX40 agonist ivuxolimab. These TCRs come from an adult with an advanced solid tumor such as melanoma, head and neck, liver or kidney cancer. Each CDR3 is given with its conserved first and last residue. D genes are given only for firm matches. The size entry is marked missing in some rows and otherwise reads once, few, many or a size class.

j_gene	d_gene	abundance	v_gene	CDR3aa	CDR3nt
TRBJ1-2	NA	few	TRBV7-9	CASSLGAHWGYGYTF	TGTGCCAGCAGCTTAGGGGCCCACTGGGGTTATGGCTACACCTTC
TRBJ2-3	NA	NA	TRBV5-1	CASSPGIRGTDTQYF	TGCGCCAGCAGCCCCGGAATCAGGGGCACAGATACGCAGTATTTT
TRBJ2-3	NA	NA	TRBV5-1	CASSLDSSSTDTQYF	TGCGCCAGCAGCTTGGACAGTTCTAGCACAGATACGCAGTATTTT
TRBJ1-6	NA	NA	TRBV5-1	CASSVDPANNSPLHF	TGCGCCAGCAGCGTTGATCCAGCTAATAATTCACCCCTCCACTTT
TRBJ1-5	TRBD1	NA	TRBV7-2	CASSRTGGAYQPQHF	TGTGCCAGCAGCCGGACAGGGGGCGCGTATCAGCCCCAGCATTTT
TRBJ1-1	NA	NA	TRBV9	CASSEVNTEAFF	TGTGCCAGCAGCGAGGTGAACACTGAAGCTTTCTTT
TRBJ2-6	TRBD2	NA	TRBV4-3	CASSQEGLAGPSGANVLTF	TGCGCCAGCAGCCAAGAAGGTCTAGCGGGGCCCTCTGGGGCCAACGTCCTGACTTTC
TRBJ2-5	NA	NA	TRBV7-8	CASSLAAGTTSAAQYF	TGTGCCAGCAGCTTAGCGGCTGGAACTACAAGTGCGGCCCAGTACTTC
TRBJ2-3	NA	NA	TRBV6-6	CASSYSRGGGTDTQYF	TGTGCCAGCAGTTACTCGAGGGGCGGGGGCACAGATACGCAGTATTTT
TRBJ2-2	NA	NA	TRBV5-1	CASSLGQTIPNTGELFF	TGCGCCAGCAGCCTGGGCCAAACGATTCCGAACACCGGGGAGCTGTTTTTT
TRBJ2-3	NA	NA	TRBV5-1	CASSLGGVPDTQYF	TGCGCCAGCAGCTTGGGCGGTGTACCAGATACGCAGTATTTT